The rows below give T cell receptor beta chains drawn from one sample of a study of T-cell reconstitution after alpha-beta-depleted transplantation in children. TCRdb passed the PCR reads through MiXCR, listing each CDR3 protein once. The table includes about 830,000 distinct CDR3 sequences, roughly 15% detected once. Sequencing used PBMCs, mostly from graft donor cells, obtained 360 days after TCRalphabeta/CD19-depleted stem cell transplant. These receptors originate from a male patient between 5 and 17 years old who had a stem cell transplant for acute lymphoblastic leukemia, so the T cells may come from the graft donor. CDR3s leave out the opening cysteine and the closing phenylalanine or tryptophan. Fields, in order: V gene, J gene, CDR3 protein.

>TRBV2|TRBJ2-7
ATRSGRGSYEQY
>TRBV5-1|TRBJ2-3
ASSLAGKSTDTQY
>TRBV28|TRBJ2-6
ASSLWVATGSGANVLT
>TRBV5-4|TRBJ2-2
ASRAALYTGELF
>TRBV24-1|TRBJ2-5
ATSDSTGVRTQY
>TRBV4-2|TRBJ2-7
ASSRNRFSYEQY
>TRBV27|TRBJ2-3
ASSSTGTSGRADTQY
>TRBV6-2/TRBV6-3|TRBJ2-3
ASSAELFWTGVTTDTQY
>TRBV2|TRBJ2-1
ASSRTSGGSNEQF
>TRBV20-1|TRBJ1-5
SVGNQPQH
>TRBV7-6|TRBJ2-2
ASSLVEGSGELF
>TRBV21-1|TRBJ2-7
ASSKDPHRGWSSYEQY
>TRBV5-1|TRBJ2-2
ATHLREGPDTGELF
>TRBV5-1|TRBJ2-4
ASSLGGDGAKNIQY
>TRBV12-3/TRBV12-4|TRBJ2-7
ASSFSLAGYLPEGYEQY
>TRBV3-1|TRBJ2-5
ASRRKQETQY
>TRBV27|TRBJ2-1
ARCRRTSGNEQF
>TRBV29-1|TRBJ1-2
SAFRLWRGTLYGYT
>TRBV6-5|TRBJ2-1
ASSYSSTGGYNEQF
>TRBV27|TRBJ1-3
ASSPHLGRSGNTIY
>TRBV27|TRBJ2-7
ASSLSPRGHYEQY
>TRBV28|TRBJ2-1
ASSFRTVGNEQF
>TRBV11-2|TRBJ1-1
ASSVAPLQGTNTEAF
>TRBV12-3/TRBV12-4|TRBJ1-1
ASSTTDLYTEAF
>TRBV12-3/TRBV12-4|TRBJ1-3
ARGSGNTIY
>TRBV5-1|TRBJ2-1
ASSFVDRVNEQF
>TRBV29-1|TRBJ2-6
SVEEGGSFYSGANVLT
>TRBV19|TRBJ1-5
ASSGGSYQPQH
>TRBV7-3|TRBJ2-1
ASSLPRTSGRLGSYNEQF
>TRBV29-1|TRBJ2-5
SVEPAGEGETQY
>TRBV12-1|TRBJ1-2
ASTGGPEYGYT
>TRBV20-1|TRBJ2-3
SAADRARTDTQY
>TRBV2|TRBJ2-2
ASSEALPGPTGELF
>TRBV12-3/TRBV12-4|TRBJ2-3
ASSLSRGRRDTQY
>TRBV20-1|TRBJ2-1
SARDLSPGTSSNEQF
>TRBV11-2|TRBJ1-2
ASSLDLGLIFIRDYGYT
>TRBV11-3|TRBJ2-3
ASSLGGWTVKPDTQY